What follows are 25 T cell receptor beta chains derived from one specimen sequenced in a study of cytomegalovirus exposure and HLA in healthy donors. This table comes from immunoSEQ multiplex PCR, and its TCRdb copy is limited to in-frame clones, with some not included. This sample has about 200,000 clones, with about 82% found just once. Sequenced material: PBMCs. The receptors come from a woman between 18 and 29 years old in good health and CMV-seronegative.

The CDR3, as DNA: TGCGCCAGCAGCGCCCGTGAGGGGGGGGCTAACTATGGCTACACCTTC. It codes for CASSAREGGANYGYTF. The chain combines TRBV5-1 with TRBJ1-2, with D possibly being TRBD1 (6 bases). CDR1 and CDR2 (germline): SGHRS, YFSETQ. V lost 4 bases and J lost 0, with 16 bases in between. This CDR3 has 16 residues.

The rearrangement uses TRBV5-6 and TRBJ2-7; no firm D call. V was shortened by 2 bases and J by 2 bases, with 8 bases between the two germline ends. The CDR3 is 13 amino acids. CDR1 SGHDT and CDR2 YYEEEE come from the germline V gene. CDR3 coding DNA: TGTGCCAGCAGCTTACAGCTAACCTACGAGCAGTACTTC. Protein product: CASSLQLTYEQYF.

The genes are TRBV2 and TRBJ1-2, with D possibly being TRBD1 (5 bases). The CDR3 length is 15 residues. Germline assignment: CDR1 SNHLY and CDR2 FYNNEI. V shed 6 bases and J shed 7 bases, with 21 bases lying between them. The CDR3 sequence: CASRGGLGSLGGYTF. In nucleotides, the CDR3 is TGTGCCAGCAGGGGGGGTCTCGGGAGCCTAGGTGGCTACACCTTC.

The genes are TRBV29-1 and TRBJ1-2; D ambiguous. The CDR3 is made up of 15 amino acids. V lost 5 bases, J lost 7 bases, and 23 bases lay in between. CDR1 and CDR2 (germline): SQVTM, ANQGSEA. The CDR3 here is CSVNRPRVTGLGYTF. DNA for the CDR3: TGCAGCGTTAATCGTCCGAGGGTAACGGGCCTTGGCTACACCTTC.

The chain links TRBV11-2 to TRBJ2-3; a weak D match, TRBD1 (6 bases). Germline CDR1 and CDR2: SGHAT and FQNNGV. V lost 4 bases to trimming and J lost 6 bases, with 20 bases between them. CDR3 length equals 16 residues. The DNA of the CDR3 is TGTGCCAGCAGCTCATACGACAGGACTGAGGCGGATACGCAGTATTTT. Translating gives CASSSYDRTEADTQYF.

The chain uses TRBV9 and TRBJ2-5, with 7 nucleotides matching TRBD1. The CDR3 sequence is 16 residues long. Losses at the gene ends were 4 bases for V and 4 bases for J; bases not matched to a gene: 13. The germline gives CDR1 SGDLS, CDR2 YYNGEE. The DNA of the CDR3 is TGTGCCAGCAGCCAAATGATGACAGGGCAAGGAGAGACCCAGTACTTC. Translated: CASSQMMTGQGETQYF. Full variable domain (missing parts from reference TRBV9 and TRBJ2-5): DSGVTQTPKHLITATGQRVTLRCSPRSGDLSVYWYQQSLDQGLQFLIQYYNGEERAKGNILERFSAQQFPDLHSELNLSSLELGDSALYFCASSQMMTGQGETQYFGPGTRLLVL.

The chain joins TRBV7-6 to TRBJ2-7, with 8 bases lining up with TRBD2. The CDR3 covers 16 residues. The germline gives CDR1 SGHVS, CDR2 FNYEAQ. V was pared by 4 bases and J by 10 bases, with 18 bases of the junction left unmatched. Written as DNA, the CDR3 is TGTGCCAGCAGCTCTCGGGCCTCTAGCGGGCCTGGGGTTCAGTACTTC. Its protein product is CASSSRASSGPGVQYF.

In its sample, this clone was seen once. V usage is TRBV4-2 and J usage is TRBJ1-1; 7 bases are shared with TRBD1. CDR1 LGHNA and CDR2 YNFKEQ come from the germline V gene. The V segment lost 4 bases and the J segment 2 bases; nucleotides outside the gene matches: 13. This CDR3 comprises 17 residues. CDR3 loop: CASSLATEGAANTEAFF. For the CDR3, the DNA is TGTGCCAGCAGCCTCGCGACGGAGGGGGCGGCTAACACTGAAGCTTTCTTT.

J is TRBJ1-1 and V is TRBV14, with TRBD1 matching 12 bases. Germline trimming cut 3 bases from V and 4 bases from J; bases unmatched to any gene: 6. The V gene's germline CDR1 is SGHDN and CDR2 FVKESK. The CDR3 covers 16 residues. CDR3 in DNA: TGTGCCAGCAGCCAGGGACAGGGGGCCTGGGCCACTGAAGCTTTCTTT. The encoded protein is CASSQGQGAWATEAFF. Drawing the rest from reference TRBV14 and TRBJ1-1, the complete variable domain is EAGVTQFPSHSVIEKGQTVTLRCDPISGHDNLYWYRRVMGKEIKFLLHFVKESKQDESGMPNNRFLAERTGGTYSTLKVQPAELEDSGVYFCASSQGQGAWATEAFFGQGTRLTVV.

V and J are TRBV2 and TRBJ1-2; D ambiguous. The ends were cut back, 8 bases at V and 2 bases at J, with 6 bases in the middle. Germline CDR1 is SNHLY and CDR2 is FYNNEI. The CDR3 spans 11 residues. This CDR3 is CASETNYGYTF. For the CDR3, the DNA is TGTGCCAGCGAGACAAACTATGGCTACACCTTC.

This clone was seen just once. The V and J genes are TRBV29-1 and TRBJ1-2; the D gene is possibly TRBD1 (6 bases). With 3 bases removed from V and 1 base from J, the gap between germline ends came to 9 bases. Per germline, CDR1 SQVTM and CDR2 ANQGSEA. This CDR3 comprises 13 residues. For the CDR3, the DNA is TGCAGCGTTGATCCGGGACATAACTATGGCTACACCTTC. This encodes CSVDPGHNYGYTF. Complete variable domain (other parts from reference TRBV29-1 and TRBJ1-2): SAVISQKPSRDICQRGTSLTIQCQVDSQVTMMFWYRQQPGQSLTLIATANQGSEATYESGFVIDKFPISRPNLTFSTLTVSNMSPEDSSIYLCSVDPGHNYGYTFGSGTRLTVV.

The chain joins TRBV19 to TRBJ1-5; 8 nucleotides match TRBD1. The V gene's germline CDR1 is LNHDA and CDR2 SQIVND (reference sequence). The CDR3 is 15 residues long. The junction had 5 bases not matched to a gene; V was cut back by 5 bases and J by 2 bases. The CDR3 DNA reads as TGTGCCAGTAGTGGACAGGGCCTGGGCAATCAGCCCCAGCATTTT. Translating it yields CASSGQGLGNQPQHF.

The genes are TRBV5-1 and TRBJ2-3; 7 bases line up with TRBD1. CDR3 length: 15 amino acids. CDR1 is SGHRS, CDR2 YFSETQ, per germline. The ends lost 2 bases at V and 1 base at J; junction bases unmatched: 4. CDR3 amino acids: CASSFEGQRTDTQYF. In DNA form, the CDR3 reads TGCGCCAGCAGCTTCGAGGGACAGCGCACAGATACGCAGTATTTT.

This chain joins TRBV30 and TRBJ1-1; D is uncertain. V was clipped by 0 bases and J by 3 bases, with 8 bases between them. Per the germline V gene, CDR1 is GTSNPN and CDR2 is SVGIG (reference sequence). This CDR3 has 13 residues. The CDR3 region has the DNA TGTGCCTGGAGTGTTGGAGAGGACACTGAAGCTTTCTTT. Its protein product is CAWSVGEDTEAFF.

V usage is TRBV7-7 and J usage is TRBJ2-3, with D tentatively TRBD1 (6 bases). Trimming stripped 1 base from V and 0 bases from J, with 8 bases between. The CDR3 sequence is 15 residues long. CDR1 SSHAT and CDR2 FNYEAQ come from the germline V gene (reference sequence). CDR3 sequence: CASSLGTASTDTQYF. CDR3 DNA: TGTGCCAGCAGCTTAGGGACAGCGAGCACAGATACGCAGTATTTT.

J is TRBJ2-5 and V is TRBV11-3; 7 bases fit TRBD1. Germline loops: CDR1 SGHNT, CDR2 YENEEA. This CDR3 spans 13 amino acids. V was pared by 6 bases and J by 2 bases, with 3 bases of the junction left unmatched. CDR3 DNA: TGTGCCAGCAGTAAGGACAGGCAAGAGACCCAGTACTTC. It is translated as CASSKDRQETQYF. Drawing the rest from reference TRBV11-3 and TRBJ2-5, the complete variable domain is EAGVVQSPRYKIIEKKQPVAFWCNPISGHNTLYWYLQNLGQGPELLIRYENEEAVDDSQLPKDRFSAERLKGVDSTLKIQPAELGDSAVYLCASSKDRQETQYFGPGTRLLVL.

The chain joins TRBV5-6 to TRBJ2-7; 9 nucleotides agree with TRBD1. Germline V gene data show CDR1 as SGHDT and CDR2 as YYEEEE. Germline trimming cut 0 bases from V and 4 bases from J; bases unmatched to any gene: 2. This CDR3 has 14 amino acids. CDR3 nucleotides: TGTGCCAGCAGCTTGGAGGGACAGGGTTACGAGCAGTACTTC. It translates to CASSLEGQGYEQYF.

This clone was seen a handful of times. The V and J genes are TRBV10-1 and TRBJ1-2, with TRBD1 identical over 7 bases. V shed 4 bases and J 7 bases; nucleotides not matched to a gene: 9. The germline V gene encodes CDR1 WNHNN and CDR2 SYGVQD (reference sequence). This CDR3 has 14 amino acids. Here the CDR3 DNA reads TGCGCCAGCAGTGCGACAGGGAGAGGCTCTGGCTACACCTTC. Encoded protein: CASSATGRGSGYTF.

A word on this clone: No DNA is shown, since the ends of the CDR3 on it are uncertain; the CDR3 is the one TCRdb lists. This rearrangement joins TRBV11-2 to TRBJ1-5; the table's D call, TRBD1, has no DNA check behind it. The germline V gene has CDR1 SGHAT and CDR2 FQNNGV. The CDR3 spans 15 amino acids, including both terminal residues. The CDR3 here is CASSFGPGSNQPQHF.

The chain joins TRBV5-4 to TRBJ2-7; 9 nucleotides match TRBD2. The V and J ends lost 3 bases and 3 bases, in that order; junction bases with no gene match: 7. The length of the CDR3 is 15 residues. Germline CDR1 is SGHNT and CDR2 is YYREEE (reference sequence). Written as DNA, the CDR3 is TGTGCCAGCAGCTCACGACTAGCGGAGGGCTACGAGCAGTACTTC. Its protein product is CASSSRLAEGYEQYF.

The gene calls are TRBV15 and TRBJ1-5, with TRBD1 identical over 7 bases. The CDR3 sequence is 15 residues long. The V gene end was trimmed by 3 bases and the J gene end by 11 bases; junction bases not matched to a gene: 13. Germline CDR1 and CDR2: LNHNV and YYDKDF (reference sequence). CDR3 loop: CATSSRAVVRGAQHF. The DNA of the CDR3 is TGTGCCACCAGCAGCAGAGCGGTGGTCAGGGGGGCCCAGCATTTT.

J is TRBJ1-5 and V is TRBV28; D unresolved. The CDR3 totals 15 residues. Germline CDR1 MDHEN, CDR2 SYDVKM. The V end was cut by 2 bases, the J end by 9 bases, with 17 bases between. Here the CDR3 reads CASSLGEEWSGPQHF. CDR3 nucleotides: TGTGCCAGCAGTTTAGGCGAAGAGTGGTCGGGGCCCCAGCATTTT. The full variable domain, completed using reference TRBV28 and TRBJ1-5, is DVKVTQSSRYLVKRTGEKVFLECVQDMDHENMFWYRQDPGLGLRLIYFSYDVKMKEKGDIPEGYSVSREKKERFSLILESASTNQTSMYLCASSLGEEWSGPQHFGDGTRLSIL.

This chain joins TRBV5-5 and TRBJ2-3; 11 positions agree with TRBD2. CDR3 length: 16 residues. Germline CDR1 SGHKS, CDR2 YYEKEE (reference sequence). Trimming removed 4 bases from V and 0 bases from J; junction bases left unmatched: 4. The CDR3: CASSLGLAASTDTQYF. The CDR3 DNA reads TGTGCCAGCAGCCTGGGACTAGCGGCTAGCACAGATACGCAGTATTTT.

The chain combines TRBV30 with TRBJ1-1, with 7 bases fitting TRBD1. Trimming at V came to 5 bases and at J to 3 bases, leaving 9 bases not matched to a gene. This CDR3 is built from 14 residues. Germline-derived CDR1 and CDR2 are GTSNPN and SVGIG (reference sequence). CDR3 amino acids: CAWGYRGVDTEAFF. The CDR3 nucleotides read TGTGCCTGGGGTTACAGGGGTGTGGACACTGAAGCTTTCTTT. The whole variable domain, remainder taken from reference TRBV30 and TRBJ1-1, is SQTIHQWPATLVQPVGSPLSLECTVEGTSNPNLYWYRQAAGRGLQLLFYSVGIGQISSEVPQNLSASRPQDRQFILSSKKLLLSDSGFYLCAWGYRGVDTEAFFGQGTRLTVV.

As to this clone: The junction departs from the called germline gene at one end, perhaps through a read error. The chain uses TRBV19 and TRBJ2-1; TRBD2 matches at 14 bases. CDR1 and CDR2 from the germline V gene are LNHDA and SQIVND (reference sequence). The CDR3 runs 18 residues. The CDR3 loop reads CASRPGLAGVTRLNAQFF. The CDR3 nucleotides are TGTGCCAGTAGGCCGGGACTAGCGGGAGTGACGCGGCTCAATGCGCAGTTCTTC.